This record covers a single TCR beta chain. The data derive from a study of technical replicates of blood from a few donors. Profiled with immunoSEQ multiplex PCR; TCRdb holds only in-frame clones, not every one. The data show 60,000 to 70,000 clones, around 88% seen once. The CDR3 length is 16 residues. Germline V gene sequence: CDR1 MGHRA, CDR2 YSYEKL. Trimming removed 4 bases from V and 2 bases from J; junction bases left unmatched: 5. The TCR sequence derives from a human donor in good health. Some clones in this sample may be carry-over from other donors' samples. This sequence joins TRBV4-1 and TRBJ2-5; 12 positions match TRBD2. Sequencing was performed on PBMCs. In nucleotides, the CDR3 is TGCGCCAGCAGCCTCACGACTAGCGGGGGTCAAGAGACCCAGTACTTC. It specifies CASSLTTSGGQETQYF.